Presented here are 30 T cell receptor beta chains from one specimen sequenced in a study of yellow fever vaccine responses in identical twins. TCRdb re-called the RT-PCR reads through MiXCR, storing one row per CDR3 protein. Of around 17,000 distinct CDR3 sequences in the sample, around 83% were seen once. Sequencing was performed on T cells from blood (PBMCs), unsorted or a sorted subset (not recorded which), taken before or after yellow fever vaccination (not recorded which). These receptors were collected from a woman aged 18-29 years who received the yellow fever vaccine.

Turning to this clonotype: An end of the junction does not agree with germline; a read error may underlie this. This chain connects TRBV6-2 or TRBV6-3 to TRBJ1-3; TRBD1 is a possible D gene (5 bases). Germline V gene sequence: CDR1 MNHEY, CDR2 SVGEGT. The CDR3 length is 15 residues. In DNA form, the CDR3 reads TGTGCCAGCAGTTACTCGCGGGACTCTGGAAACTCCATATATTTT. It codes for CASSYSRDSGNSIYF.

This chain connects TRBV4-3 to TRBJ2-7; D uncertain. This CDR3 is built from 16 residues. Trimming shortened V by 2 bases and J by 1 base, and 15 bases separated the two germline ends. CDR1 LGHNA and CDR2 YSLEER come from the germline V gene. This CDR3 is CASSQTSGNPSYEQYF. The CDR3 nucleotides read TGCGCCAGCAGCCAAACATCAGGCAATCCATCCTACGAGCAGTACTTC.

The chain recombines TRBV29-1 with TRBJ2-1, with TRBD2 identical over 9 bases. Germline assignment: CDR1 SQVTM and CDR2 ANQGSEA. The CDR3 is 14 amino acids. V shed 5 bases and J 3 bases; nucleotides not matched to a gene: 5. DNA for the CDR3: TGCAGCGTTTCCCGGACTAGCGACTACAATGAGCAGTTCTTC. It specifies CSVSRTSDYNEQFF.

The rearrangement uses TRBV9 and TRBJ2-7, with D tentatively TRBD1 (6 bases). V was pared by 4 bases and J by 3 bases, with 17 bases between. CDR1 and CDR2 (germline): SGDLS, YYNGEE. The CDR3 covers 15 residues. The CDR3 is CASSPDPQGNYEQYF. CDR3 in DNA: TGTGCCAGCAGCCCAGACCCGCAGGGGAACTACGAGCAGTACTTC.

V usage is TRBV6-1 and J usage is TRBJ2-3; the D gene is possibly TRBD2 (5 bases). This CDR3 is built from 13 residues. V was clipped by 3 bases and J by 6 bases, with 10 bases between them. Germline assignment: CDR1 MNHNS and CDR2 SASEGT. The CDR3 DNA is TGTGCCAGCAGTGAGAGGGCTGGGGATACGCAGTATTTT. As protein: CASSERAGDTQYF.

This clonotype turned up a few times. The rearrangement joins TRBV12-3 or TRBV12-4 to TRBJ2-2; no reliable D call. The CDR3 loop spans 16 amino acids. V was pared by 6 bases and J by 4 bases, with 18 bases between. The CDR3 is CASSPGPKRFTGELFF. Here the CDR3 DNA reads TGTGCCAGCAGCCCGGGCCCAAAAAGATTCACCGGGGAGCTGTTTTTT.

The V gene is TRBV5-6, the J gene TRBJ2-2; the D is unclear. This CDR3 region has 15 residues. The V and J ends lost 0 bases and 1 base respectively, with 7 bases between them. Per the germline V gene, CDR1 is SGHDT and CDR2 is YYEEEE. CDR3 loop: CASSLVQRNTGELFF. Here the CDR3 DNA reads TGTGCCAGCAGCTTGGTTCAGAGGAACACCGGGGAGCTGTTTTTT.

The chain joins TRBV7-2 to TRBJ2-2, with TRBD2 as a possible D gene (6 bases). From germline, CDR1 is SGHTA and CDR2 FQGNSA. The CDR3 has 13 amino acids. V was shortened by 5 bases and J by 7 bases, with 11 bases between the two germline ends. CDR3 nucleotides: TGTGCCAGCAGCATCGGGGGTCGCGGGGAGCTGTTTTTT. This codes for CASSIGGRGELFF. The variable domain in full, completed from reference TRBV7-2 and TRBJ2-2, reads GAGVSQSPSNKVTEKGKDVELRCDPISGHTALYWYRQSLGQGLEFLIYFQGNSAPDKSGLPSDRFSAERTGGSVSTLTIQRTQQEDSAVYLCASSIGGRGELFFGEGSRLTVL.

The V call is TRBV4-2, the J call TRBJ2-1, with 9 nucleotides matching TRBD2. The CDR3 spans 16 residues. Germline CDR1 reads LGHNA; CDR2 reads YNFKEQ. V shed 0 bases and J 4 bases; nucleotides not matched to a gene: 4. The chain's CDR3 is CASSQDTSGQYNEQFF. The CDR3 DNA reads TGTGCCAGCAGCCAAGATACTAGCGGGCAATACAATGAGCAGTTCTTC.

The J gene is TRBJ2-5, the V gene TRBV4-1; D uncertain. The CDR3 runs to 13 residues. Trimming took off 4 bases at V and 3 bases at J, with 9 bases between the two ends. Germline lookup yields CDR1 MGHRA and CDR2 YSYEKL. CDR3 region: CASSPGGEETQYF. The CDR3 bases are TGCGCCAGCAGCCCGGGCGGAGAAGAGACCCAGTACTTC.

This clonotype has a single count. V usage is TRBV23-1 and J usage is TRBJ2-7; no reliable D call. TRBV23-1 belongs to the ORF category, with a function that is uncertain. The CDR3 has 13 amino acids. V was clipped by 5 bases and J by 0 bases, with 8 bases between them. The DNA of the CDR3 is TGCGCCAGCAGTGCCAGCACCTCCTACGAGCAGTACTTC. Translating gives CASSASTSYEQYF.

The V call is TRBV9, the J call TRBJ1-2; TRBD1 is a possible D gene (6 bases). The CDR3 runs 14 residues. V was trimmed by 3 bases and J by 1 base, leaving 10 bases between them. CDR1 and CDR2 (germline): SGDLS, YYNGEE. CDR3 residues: CASSDGQYNYGYTF. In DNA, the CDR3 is TGTGCCAGCAGCGATGGACAGTATAACTATGGCTACACCTTC. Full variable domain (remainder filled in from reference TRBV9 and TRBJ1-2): DSGVTQTPKHLITATGQRVTLRCSPRSGDLSVYWYQQSLDQGLQFLIQYYNGEERAKGNILERFSAQQFPDLHSELNLSSLELGDSALYFCASSDGQYNYGYTFGSGTRLTVV.

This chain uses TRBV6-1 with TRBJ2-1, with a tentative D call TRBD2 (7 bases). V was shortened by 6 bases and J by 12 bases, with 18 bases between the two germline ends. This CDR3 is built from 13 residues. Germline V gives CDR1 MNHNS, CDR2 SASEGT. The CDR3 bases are TGTGCCAGCAGGCAAGGGGGGGAGGATGGGCAGTTCTTC. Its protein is CASRQGGEDGQFF.

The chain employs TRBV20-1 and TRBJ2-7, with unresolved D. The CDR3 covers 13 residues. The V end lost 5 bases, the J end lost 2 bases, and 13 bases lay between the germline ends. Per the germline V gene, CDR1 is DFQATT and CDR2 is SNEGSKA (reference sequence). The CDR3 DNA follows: TGCAGTGCTCCCGCGGTCCAGACCTACGAGCAGTACTTC. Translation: CSAPAVQTYEQYF.

CDR3 bases: TGCAGCGTTTCCCAGGGTGGCCCCTACGAGCAGTACTTC. Residues: CSVSQGGPYEQYF. This chain connects TRBV29-1 to TRBJ2-7; tentatively, D is TRBD1 (5 bases). V lost 5 bases, J lost 2 bases, and 13 bases lay in between. The V gene's germline CDR1 is SQVTM and CDR2 ANQGSEA. The CDR3 contains 13 residues.

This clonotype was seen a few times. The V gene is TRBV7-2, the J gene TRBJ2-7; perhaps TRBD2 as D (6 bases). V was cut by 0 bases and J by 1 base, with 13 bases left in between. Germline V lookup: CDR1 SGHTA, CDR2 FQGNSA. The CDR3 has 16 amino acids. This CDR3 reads CASSLAASATSYEQYF. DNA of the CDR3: TGTGCCAGCAGCTTAGCGGCTAGCGCAACTTCCTACGAGCAGTACTTC.

The DNA of the CDR3 is TGTGCCAGCAATTATGACAGTATGTCCTACGAGCAGTACTTC. This encodes CASNYDSMSYEQYF. This sequence joins TRBV13 and TRBJ2-7; D may be TRBD1 (5 bases). CDR1 PRHDT and CDR2 FYEKMQ come from the germline V gene (reference sequence). This CDR3 has 14 residues. V was shortened by 7 bases and J by 1 base, with 14 bases between the two germline ends.

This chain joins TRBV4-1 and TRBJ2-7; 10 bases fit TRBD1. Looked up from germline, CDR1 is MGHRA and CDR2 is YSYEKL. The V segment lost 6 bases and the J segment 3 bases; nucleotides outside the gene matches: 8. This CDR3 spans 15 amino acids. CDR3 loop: CASSRVGTGDYEQYF. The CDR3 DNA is TGCGCCAGCAGTCGCGTTGGGACAGGGGACTACGAGCAGTACTTC.

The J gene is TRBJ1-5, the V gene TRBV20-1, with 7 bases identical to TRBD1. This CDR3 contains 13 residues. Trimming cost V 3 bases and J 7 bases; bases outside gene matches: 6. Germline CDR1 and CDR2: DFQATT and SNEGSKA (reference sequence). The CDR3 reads CSASTGDKQPQHF. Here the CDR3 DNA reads TGCAGTGCTAGCACAGGGGATAAGCAGCCCCAGCATTTT.

CDR3 nucleotide sequence: TGTGCCAGCAGTTTGAAACAGGATATAGCCAAAAACATTCAGTACTTC. Protein product: CASSLKQDIAKNIQYF. V gene TRBV12-3 or TRBV12-4 combines with J gene TRBJ2-4; TRBD1 might be the D (5 bases). V was shortened by 3 bases and J by 0 bases, with 12 bases between the two germline ends. This CDR3 region has 16 residues.

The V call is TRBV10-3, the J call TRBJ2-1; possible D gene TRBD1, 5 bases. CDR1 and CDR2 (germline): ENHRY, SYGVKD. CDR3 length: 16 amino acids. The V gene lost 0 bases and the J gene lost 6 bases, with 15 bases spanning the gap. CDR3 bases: TGTGCCATCAGTGAGTCTCGAGGTCAGGGTGGCAATGAGCAGTTCTTC. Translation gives CAISESRGQGGNEQFF.

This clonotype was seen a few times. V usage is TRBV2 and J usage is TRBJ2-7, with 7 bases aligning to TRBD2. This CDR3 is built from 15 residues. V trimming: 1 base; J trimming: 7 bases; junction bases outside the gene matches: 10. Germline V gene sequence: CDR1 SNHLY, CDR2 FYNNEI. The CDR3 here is CASSEVSGRAAEQYF. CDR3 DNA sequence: TGTGCCAGCAGTGAAGTAAGTGGGAGGGCCGCGGAGCAGTACTTC.

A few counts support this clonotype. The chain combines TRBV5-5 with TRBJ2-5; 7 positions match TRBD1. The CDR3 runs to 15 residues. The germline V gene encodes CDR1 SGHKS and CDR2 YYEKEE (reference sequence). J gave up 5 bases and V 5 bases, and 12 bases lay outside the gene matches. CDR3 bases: TGTGCCAGCAGACCGGGACAGCCCTTACTCGAGACCCAGTACTTC. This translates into CASRPGQPLLETQYF. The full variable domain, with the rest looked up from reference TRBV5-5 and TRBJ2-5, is DAGVTQSPTHLIKTRGQQVTLRCSPISGHKSVSWYQQVLGQGPQFIFQYYEKEERGRGNFPDRFSARQFPNYSSELNVNALLLGDSALYLCASRPGQPLLETQYFGPGTRLLVL.

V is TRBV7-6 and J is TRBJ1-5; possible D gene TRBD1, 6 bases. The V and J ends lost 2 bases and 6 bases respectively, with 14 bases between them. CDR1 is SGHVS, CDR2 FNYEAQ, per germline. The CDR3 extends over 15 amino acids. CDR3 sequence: CASSLRGQAGQPQHF. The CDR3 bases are TGTGCCAGCAGCTTACGGGGGCAGGCGGGTCAGCCCCAGCATTTT.

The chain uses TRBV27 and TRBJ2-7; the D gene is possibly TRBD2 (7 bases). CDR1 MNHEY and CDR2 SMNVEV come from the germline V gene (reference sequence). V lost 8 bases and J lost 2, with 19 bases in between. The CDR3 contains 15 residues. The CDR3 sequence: CASGGRGRITYEQYF. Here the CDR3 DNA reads TGTGCCAGCGGGGGGAGGGGGAGAATTACCTACGAGCAGTACTTC.

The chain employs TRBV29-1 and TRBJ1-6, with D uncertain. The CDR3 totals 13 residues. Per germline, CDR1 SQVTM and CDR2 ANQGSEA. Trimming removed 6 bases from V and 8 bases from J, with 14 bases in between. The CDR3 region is CSVQASEDSPLHF. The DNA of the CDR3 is TGCAGCGTCCAGGCCTCGGAGGATTCACCCCTCCACTTT.

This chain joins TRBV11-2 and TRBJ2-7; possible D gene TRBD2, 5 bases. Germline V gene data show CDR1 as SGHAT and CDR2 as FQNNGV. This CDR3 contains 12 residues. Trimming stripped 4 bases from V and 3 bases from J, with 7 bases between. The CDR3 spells CASSSGDYEQYF. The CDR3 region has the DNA TGTGCCAGCAGCTCCGGGGACTACGAGCAGTACTTC.

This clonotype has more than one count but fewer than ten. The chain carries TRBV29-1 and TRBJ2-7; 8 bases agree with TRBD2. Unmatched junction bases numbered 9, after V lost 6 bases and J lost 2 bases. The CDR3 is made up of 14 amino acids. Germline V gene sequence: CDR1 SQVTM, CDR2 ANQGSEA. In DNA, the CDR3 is TGCAGCGTGATCCAAGCGGGAGTCCCCTACGAGCAGTACTTC. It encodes CSVIQAGVPYEQYF.

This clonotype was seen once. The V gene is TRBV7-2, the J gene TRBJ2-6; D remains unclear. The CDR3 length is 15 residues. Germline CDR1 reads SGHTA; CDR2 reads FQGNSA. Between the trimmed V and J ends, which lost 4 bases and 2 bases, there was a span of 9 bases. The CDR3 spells CASSSGRPGANVLTF. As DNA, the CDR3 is TGTGCCAGCAGCTCAGGCCGTCCTGGGGCCAACGTCCTGACTTTC. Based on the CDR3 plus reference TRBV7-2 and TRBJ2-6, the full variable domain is GAGVSQSPSNKVTEKGKDVELRCDPISGHTALYWYRQSLGQGLEFLIYFQGNSAPDKSGLPSDRFSAERTGGSVSTLTIQRTQQEDSAVYLCASSSGRPGANVLTFGAGSRLTVL.

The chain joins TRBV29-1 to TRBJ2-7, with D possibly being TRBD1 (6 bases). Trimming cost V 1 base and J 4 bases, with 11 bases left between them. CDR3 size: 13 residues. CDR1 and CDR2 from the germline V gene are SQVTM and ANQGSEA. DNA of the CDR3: TGCAGCGTTGAAGTGGGACAACGTTACGAGCAGTACTTC. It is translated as CSVEVGQRYEQYF.